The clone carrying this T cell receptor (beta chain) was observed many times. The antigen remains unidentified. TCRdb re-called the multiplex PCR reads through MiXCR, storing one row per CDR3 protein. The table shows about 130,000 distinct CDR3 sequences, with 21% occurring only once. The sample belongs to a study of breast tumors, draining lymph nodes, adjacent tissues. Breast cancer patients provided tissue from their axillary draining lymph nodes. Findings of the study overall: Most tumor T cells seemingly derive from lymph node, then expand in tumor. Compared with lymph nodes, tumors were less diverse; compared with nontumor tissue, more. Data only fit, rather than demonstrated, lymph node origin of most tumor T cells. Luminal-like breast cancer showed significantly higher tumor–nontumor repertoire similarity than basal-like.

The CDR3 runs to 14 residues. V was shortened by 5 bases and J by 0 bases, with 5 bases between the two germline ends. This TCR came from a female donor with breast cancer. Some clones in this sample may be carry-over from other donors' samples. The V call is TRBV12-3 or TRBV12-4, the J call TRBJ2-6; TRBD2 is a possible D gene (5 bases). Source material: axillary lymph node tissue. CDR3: CASSRGSGANVLTF. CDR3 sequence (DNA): TGTGCCAGCAGTCGGGGCTCTGGGGCCAACGTCCTGACTTTC.